Following are 22 T cell receptor beta chains from one sample sequenced in a study of CD8 T cells in Susac syndrome. RNA in amounts of roughly 0.45 to 1 ug was reverse transcribed with random hexamers. TCRdb processed the immunoSEQ multiplex PCR reads anew with MiXCR; each CDR3 protein has one entry. The repertoire holds roughly 140,000 distinct CDR3 sequences, with around 95% as singletons. The sequencing input was CD8+ T cells from PBMCs. The receptors here all came from a human donor with multiple sclerosis.

The chain combines TRBV6-5 with TRBJ1-2; D gene uncertain. V was pared by 0 bases and J by 4 bases, with 9 bases between. The CDR3 sequence is 14 residues long. In germline, CDR1 is MNHEY, CDR2 SVGAGI. CDR3 bases: TGTGCCAGCAGTTACTCTCAGGCAGCCTATGGCTACACCTTC. Residues: CASSYSQAAYGYTF.

This chain links TRBV20-1 with TRBJ2-4, with 9 bases lining up with TRBD2. The ends lost 0 bases at V and 6 bases at J; junction bases unmatched: 9. CDR3 length: 16 amino acids. CDR1 is DFQATT, CDR2 SNEGSKA, per germline (reference sequence). The CDR3 here is CSARDNAGGPGNIQYF. As DNA, the CDR3 is TGCAGTGCTAGAGATAACGCGGGGGGGCCAGGAAACATTCAGTACTTC.

The chain recombines TRBV15 with TRBJ1-1, with D possibly TRBD1 on 6 matching bases. Germline-derived CDR1 and CDR2 are LNHNV and YYDKDF (reference sequence). This CDR3 spans 15 amino acids. The V end lost 0 bases, the J end lost 5 bases, and 13 bases lay between the germline ends. CDR3 sequence (DNA): TGTGCCACCAGCAGAGATGGAGGGGGATGGACTGAAGCTTTCTTT. Its protein product is CATSRDGGGWTEAFF.

The chain couples TRBV5-1 to TRBJ2-1, with D hard to call. V lost 4 bases and J 7 bases, leaving 9 bases between the germline ends. CDR1 and CDR2 (germline): SGHRS, YFSETQ. The CDR3 contains 12 residues. CDR3 sequence (DNA): TGCGCCAGCAGCGAATCCCCAAATGAGCAGTTCTTC. Protein: CASSESPNEQFF. The whole variable domain, remainder taken from reference TRBV5-1 and TRBJ2-1, is KAGVTQTPRYLIKTRGQQVTLSCSPISGHRSVSWYQQTPGQGLQFLFEYFSETQRNKGNFPGRFSGRQFSNSRSEMNVSTLELGDSALYLCASSESPNEQFFGPGTRLTVL.

The chain combines TRBV18 with TRBJ2-1; 10 positions agree with TRBD1. Germline-derived CDR1 and CDR2 are KGHSH and LQKENI. CDR3 size: 15 residues. The trim removed 3 bases at V and 2 bases at J, leaving 1 base unmatched. CDR3 sequence reads: CASSPGQGAYNEQFF. The CDR3 bases are TGTGCCAGCTCACCCGGACAGGGGGCCTACAATGAGCAGTTCTTC.

This clonotype showed up just a few times. The chain has TRBV4-1 and TRBJ1-4, with TRBD1 identical over 7 bases. V trimming: 6 bases; J trimming: 5 bases; junction bases outside the gene matches: 6. Per germline, CDR1 MGHRA and CDR2 YSYEKL. This CDR3 contains 14 residues. The CDR3 protein is CASRQDRLNEKLFF. CDR3 in DNA: TGCGCCAGCAGACAGGACAGGCTGAATGAAAAACTGTTTTTT.

The chain links TRBV2 to TRBJ2-2; tentatively, D is TRBD1 (6 bases). The germline gives CDR1 SNHLY, CDR2 FYNNEI. V was cut by 7 bases and J by 5 bases, with 11 bases left in between. This CDR3 spans 13 amino acids. The CDR3 sequence is CASIWDNTGELFF. The CDR3 DNA reads TGTGCCAGCATTTGGGACAATACCGGGGAGCTGTTTTTT.

This clonotype has only one observation. The gene calls are TRBV30 and TRBJ1-1, with no clear D. The V gene's germline CDR1 is GTSNPN and CDR2 SVGIG (reference sequence). CDR3 length: 12 residues. Between the trimmed V and J ends, which lost 0 bases and 4 bases, there was a span of 6 bases. In nucleotides, the CDR3 is TGTGCCTGGAGTGTATCCAGCACTGAAGCTTTCTTT. Protein product: CAWSVSSTEAFF.

This clonotype came up a few times. The chain carries TRBV29-1 and TRBJ2-7; D is ambiguous. CDR1 and CDR2 (germline): SQVTM, ANQGSEA. With 6 bases removed from V and 6 bases from J, the gap between germline ends came to 12 bases. CDR3 length equals 11 residues. For the CDR3, the DNA is TGCAGCGTCGCCGACGGCCCCGAGCAGTACGTC. It yields the protein CSVADGPEQYV.

This chain joins TRBV29-1 and TRBJ2-2; the D is unclear. The CDR3 covers 12 residues. Trimming pared 6 bases from V and 3 bases from J, leaving 8 bases between. Germline V lookup: CDR1 SQVTM, CDR2 ANQGSEA. CDR3 region: CSVGFDTGELFF. The CDR3 DNA follows: TGCAGCGTAGGGTTCGACACCGGGGAGCTGTTTTTT.

V gene TRBV20-1 combines with J gene TRBJ1-6; no definite D call. Deletions cut 8 bases from V and 3 bases from J, with 8 bases between. The CDR3 is 12 residues long. CDR1 is DFQATT, CDR2 SNEGSKA, per germline (reference sequence). CDR3 protein: CSTGSYNSPLHF. CDR3 DNA sequence: TGCAGTACCGGGAGCTATAATTCACCCCTCCACTTT.

The chain uses TRBV12-3 or TRBV12-4 and TRBJ2-1; possible D gene TRBD2, 5 bases. The CDR3 has 15 amino acids. V lost 6 bases to trimming and J lost 8 bases, with 20 bases between them. CDR3 protein: CASSIGGNGRDEQFF. The CDR3 nucleotides are TGTGCCAGCAGCATCGGAGGTAATGGTAGGGATGAGCAGTTCTTC.

The chain combines TRBV2 with TRBJ2-5; 11 nucleotides line up with TRBD2. This CDR3 spans 16 amino acids. CDR1 is SNHLY and CDR2 is FYNNEI in the germline V gene. V trimming: 6 bases; J trimming: 0 bases; junction bases outside the gene matches: 6. The DNA for the CDR3 is TGTGCCAGCAGCGCTAGACTAGCGGGGAACCAAGAGACCCAGTACTTC. It codes for CASSARLAGNQETQYF.

The chain joins TRBV4-1 to TRBJ1-1; 8 bases align to TRBD1. V lost 7 bases and J lost 1; bases outside the gene matches: 5. Germline values: CDR1 MGHRA, CDR2 YSYEKL. CDR3 size: 14 residues. In DNA, the CDR3 is TGCGCCAGCACCCTACAGGGGGGGAACACTGAAGCTTTCTTT. Translated, it gives CASTLQGGNTEAFF.

The V call is TRBV12-3 or TRBV12-4, the J call TRBJ1-6, with 9 bases aligning to TRBD1. Trimming took 6 bases from V and 8 from J; bases not matched to a gene: 5. The CDR3 is 14 amino acids. This CDR3 is CASSMDRGDSPLHF. The CDR3 coding sequence is TGTGCCAGCAGCATGGACAGGGGTGATTCACCCCTCCACTTT.

The chain recombines TRBV6-5 with TRBJ1-1; unclear D gene. V lost 5 bases to trimming and J lost 2 bases, with 15 bases between them. The CDR3 is 15 residues long. Germline CDR1 and CDR2: MNHEY and SVGAGI. For the CDR3, the DNA is TGTGCCAGCAGTGTATCCAGGCGTGCAAACACTGAAGCTTTCTTT. Translated, it gives CASSVSRRANTEAFF.

This chain links TRBV29-1 with TRBJ1-5; D perhaps matches TRBD1 (6 bases). V was trimmed by 7 bases and J by 4 bases, leaving 14 bases between them. CDR1 is SQVTM, CDR2 ANQGSEA, per germline. The CDR3 is 13 residues long. Here the CDR3 DNA reads TGCAGCGCGAGCACAGGGATGAATCAGCCCCAGCATTTT. Protein product: CSASTGMNQPQHF.

The V gene is TRBV11-2, the J gene TRBJ2-3; the match to TRBD1 covers 8 bases. With 1 base clipped from V and 5 bases from J, the junction kept 8 bases outside the gene matches. The germline CDR1 and CDR2 sequences are SGHAT and FQNNGV. The CDR3 loop spans 16 amino acids. The CDR3 DNA sequence: TGTGCCAGCAGCTTAGGGGCCAGGGGGCGCGGAGATACGCAGTATTTT. Its translation is CASSLGARGRGDTQYF.

The rearrangement uses TRBV29-1 and TRBJ1-2, with D maybe TRBD1 (5 bases). The CDR3 runs to 13 residues. Trimming took off 6 bases at V and 5 bases at J, with 16 bases between the two ends. From germline, CDR1 is SQVTM and CDR2 ANQGSEA. CDR3 amino acids: CSVEGQGLYGYTF. The CDR3 DNA reads as TGCAGCGTAGAGGGGCAGGGCCTTTATGGCTACACCTTC.

This chain connects TRBV2 to TRBJ1-6; D is ambiguous. The CDR3 runs to 14 residues. CDR1 and CDR2 from the germline V gene are SNHLY and FYNNEI. Trimming removed 9 bases at V and 8 bases at J, with 17 bases between. The chain's CDR3 is CASATLRGDSPLHF. CDR3 in DNA: TGTGCCAGTGCGACGCTACGCGGGGATTCACCCCTCCACTTT.

The genes are TRBV20-1 and TRBJ2-7, with TRBD1 identical over 9 bases. CDR1 is DFQATT, CDR2 SNEGSKA, per germline (reference sequence). Trimming cost V 5 bases and J 2 bases; bases outside gene matches: 13. This CDR3 comprises 16 residues. CDR3 region: CSAWGGDRDTPYEQYF. CDR3 nucleotides: TGCAGTGCTTGGGGGGGGGACAGGGACACTCCCTACGAGCAGTACTTC.

The rearrangement links TRBV20-1 to TRBJ1-5; maybe TRBD1 (5 bases). V dropped 2 bases and J dropped 10 bases, with 21 bases sitting between them. Looked up from germline, CDR1 is DFQATT and CDR2 is SNEGSKA (reference sequence). The CDR3 extends over 15 amino acids. The CDR3 loop is CSARNGRGLGNPQHF. Here the CDR3 DNA reads TGCAGTGCTAGAAATGGGAGGGGTTTGGGGAACCCCCAGCATTTT.